A single sample is the source of the 13 T cell receptor beta chains below, sequenced in a study of shared clonotypes between healthy human individuals. This table comes from immunoSEQ multiplex PCR, and its TCRdb copy is limited to in-frame clones, with some not included. The sample includes 2,500,000 or so clones, approximately 90% seen only once; the top ten take roughly 0.15%. Source material: naive CD4+ T cells sorted from blood. Noted subset: CD45RA+ positively selected. All receptors derive from a man between 18 and 35 years old in good health.

In its sample, this clone was seen once. The gene calls are TRBV27 and TRBJ2-3; 10 bases fit TRBD2. The CDR3 contains 17 residues. J lost 6 bases, V lost 5 bases, and 14 bases had no gene match. Germline CDR1 reads MNHEY; CDR2 reads SMNVEV (reference sequence). For the CDR3, the DNA is TGTGCCAGCAGTCCCACCCCAGCGGGGGGGCGTCGGGATACGCAGTATTTT. This gives the protein CASSPTPAGGRRDTQYF.

The rearrangement uses TRBV11-2 and TRBJ1-1; D gene unclear. The CDR3 consists of 15 residues. Per germline, CDR1 SGHAT and CDR2 FQNNGV. V lost 4 bases and J 6 bases, leaving 18 bases between the germline ends. The CDR3 DNA is TGTGCCAGCAGCTCCCCTGGTCCCCGTCACGCTGAAGCTTTCTTT. This translates into CASSSPGPRHAEAFF. The entire variable domain, with the rest obtained from reference TRBV11-2 and TRBJ1-1, is as follows: EAGVAQSPRYKIIEKRQSVAFWCNPISGHATLYWYQQILGQGPKLLIQFQNNGVVDDSQLPKDRFSAERLKGVDSTLKIQPAKLEDSAVYLCASSSPGPRHAEAFFGQGTRLTVV.

The chain joins TRBV18 to TRBJ1-4, with 7 bases that match TRBD1. V lost 2 bases and J lost 2; bases outside the gene matches: 2. This CDR3 is built from 15 residues. The germline CDR1 and CDR2 sequences are KGHSH and LQKENI. The CDR3 DNA is TGTGCCAGCTCACCAGAACAGGGGACTAATGAAAAACTGTTTTTT. It specifies CASSPEQGTNEKLFF.

The chain recombines TRBV9 with TRBJ1-5, with TRBD1 matching over 7 bases. The trim removed 4 bases at V and 1 base at J, leaving 8 bases unmatched. CDR3 length: 16 residues. Germline V gene sequence: CDR1 SGDLS, CDR2 YYNGEE. In nucleotides, the CDR3 is TGTGCCAGCAGCTCCGACGCGGGACAGAGCAATCAGCCCCAGCATTTT. It is translated as CASSSDAGQSNQPQHF.

This clone was found a few times. The V call is TRBV18, the J call TRBJ2-7; D is possibly TRBD2 (6 bases). This CDR3 region has 13 residues. Trimming cost V 7 bases and J 6 bases, with 16 bases left between them. Germline assignment: CDR1 KGHSH and CDR2 LQKENI. CDR3 sequence (DNA): TGTGCCAGCTTTCAATCGGCCGGGGGCGAGCAGTACTTC. Protein: CASFQSAGGEQYF.

The CDR3 is CASSPRSRSGRVHGNTIYF. The CDR3 bases are TGTGCCAGCAGTCCGCGCTCCCGTTCCGGACGGGTTCATGGAAACACCATATATTTT. The V call is TRBV27, the J call TRBJ1-3; D remains ambiguous. V lost 5 bases and J lost 3, with 26 bases in between. The germline V gene encodes CDR1 MNHEY and CDR2 SMNVEV (reference sequence). The CDR3 length is 19 residues.

The CDR3 DNA reads TGTGCCAGCAGCGGAGATTCTAACTATGGCTACACCTTC. Its translation is CASSGDSNYGYTF. The gene calls are TRBV7-2 and TRBJ1-2; no reliable D call. V lost 5 bases and J lost 0, with 7 bases in between. The CDR3 runs 13 residues. Germline lookup yields CDR1 SGHTA and CDR2 FQGNSA. The full variable domain, completed using reference TRBV7-2 and TRBJ1-2, is GAGVSQSPSNKVTEKGKDVELRCDPISGHTALYWYRQSLGQGLEFLIYFQGNSAPDKSGLPSDRFSAERTGGSVSTLTIQRTQQEDSAVYLCASSGDSNYGYTFGSGTRLTVV.

This clone was seen only once. The chain links TRBV7-6 to TRBJ1-4; D is unclear. The germline gives CDR1 SGHVS, CDR2 FNYEAQ. The ends were cut back, 1 base at V and 6 bases at J, with 0 bases in the middle. This CDR3 has 11 residues. The CDR3 loop reads CASSLDEKLFF. The DNA for the CDR3 is TGTGCCAGCAGCTTAGATGAAAAACTGTTTTTT.

Here the CDR3 DNA reads TGTGCCAGCAGCGCCCCGGGACAGAGCTCTGGAAACACCATATATTTT. As protein: CASSAPGQSSGNTIYF. The chain has TRBV9 and TRBJ1-3; TRBD1 matches at 7 bases. V lost 3 bases to trimming and J lost 0 bases; unmatched junction nucleotides: 6. Germline assignment: CDR1 SGDLS and CDR2 YYNGEE. This CDR3 comprises 16 residues.

The V call is TRBV10-1, the J call TRBJ2-7, with 13 bases aligning to TRBD2. Germline CDR1 WNHNN, CDR2 SYGVQD (reference sequence). This CDR3 spans 18 amino acids. The V segment lost 7 bases and the J segment 0 bases; nucleotides outside the gene matches: 12. The DNA for the CDR3 is TGCGCCAGCAACCTTAGGACTAGCGGGAGAACCAACTCCTACGAGCAGTACTTC. Translating it yields CASNLRTSGRTNSYEQYF.

Remarks on this clone: Within the sample, other DNA sequences also encode this same CDR3. The J gene is TRBJ2-7, the V gene TRBV18; D not certain. Trimming shortened V by 3 bases and J by 3 bases, and 6 bases separated the two germline ends. This CDR3 region has 12 residues. The V gene's germline CDR1 is KGHSH and CDR2 LQKENI. The CDR3 region has the DNA TGTGCCAGCTCACCGGGAAGCTACGAGCAGTACTTC. It specifies CASSPGSYEQYF.

V usage is TRBV5-1 and J usage is TRBJ1-1, with D unresolved. Germline V gives CDR1 SGHRS, CDR2 YFSETQ. The CDR3 runs 16 residues. The V end was cut by 0 bases, the J end by 4 bases, with 16 bases between. The CDR3 DNA follows: TGCGCCAGCAGCTTGGGCTGGACCGCATTAGGCACTGAAGCTTTCTTT. Its protein product is CASSLGWTALGTEAFF.

This chain's CDR3 is CASSPASGQGASPLHF. DNA of the CDR3: TGTGCCAGCTCACCAGCTAGCGGCCAGGGAGCCTCACCCCTCCACTTT. This chain connects TRBV18 to TRBJ1-6, with D perhaps TRBD1 (5 bases). Germline-derived CDR1 and CDR2 are KGHSH and LQKENI. The CDR3 length is 16 residues. The V gene lost 2 bases and the J gene lost 10 bases, with 18 bases spanning the gap.